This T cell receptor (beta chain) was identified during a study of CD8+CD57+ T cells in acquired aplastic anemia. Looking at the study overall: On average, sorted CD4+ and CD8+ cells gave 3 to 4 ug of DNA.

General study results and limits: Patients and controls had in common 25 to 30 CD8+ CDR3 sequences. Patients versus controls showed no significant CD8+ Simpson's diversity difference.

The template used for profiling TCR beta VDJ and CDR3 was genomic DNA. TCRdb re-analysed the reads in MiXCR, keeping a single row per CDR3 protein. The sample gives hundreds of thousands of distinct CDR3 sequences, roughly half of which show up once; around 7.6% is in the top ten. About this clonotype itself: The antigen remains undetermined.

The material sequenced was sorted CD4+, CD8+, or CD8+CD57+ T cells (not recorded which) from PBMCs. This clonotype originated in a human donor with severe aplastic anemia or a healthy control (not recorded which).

CDR3 sequence (DNA): TGTGCCAGTGGACAGGGGAAAGAGACCCAGTACTTC. It encodes CASGQGKETQYF. The rearrangement links TRBV9 to TRBJ2-5; 9 bases line up with TRBD1. This CDR3 spans 12 amino acids. The ends lost 8 bases at V and 3 bases at J; junction bases unmatched: 2. Germline loops: CDR1 SGDLS, CDR2 YYNGEE.